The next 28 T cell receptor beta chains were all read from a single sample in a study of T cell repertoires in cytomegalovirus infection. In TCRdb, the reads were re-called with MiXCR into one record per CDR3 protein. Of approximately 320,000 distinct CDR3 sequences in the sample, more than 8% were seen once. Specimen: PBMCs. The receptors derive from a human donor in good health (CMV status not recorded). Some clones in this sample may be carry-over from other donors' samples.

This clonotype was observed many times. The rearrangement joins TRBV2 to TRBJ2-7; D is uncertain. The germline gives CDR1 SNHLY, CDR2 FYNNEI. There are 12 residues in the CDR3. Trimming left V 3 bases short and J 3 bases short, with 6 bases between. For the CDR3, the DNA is TGTGCCAGCAGTGACCTAGTCTACGAGCAGTACTTC. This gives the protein CASSDLVYEQYF.

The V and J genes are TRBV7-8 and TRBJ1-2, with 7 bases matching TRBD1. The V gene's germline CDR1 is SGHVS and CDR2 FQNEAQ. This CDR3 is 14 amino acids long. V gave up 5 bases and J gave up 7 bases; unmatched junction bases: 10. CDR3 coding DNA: TGTGCCAGCAGCGACCGGACAGGCCGGGCTGGCTACACCTTC. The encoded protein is CASSDRTGRAGYTF.

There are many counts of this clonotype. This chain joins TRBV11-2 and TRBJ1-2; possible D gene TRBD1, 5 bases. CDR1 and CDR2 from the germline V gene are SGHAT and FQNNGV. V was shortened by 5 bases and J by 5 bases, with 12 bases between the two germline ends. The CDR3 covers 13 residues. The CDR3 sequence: CASSTRVGYGYTF. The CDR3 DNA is TGTGCCAGCAGCACCAGGGTGGGGTATGGCTACACCTTC.

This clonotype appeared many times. CDR3 loop: CASSHKLGETQYF. DNA for the CDR3: TGTGCCAGCAGCCATAAACTCGGAGAGACCCAGTACTTC. The chain carries TRBV7-2 and TRBJ2-5; D call uncertain. The V end lost 5 bases, the J end lost 4 bases, and 11 bases lay between the germline ends. There are 13 residues in the CDR3. From germline, CDR1 is SGHTA and CDR2 FQGNSA.

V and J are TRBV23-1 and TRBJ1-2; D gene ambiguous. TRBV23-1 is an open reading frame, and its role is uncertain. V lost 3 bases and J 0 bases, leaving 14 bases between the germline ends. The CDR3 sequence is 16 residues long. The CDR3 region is CASSQSDLSSNYGYTF. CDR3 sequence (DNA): TGCGCCAGCAGTCAGTCGGATTTGTCCTCTAACTATGGCTACACCTTC.

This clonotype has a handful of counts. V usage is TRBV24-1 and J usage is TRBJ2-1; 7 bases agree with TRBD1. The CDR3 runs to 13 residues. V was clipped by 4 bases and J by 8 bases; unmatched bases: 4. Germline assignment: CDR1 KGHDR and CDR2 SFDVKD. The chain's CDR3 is CATSETGTDEQFF. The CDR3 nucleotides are TGTGCCACCAGTGAGACAGGGACGGATGAGCAGTTCTTC.

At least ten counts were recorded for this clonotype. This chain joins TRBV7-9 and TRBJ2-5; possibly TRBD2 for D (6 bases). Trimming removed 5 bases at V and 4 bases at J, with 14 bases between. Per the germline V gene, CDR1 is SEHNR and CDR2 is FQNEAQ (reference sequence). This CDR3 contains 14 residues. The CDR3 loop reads CASSLRETAETQYF. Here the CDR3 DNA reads TGTGCCAGCAGCCTTCGGGAGACTGCAGAGACCCAGTACTTC.

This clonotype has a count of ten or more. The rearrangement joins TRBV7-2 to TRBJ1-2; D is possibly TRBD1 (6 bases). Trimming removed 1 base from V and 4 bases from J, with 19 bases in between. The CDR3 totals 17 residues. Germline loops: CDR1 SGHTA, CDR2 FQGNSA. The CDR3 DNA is TGTGCCAGCAGCTTAGGAGGGGGACACCAGAGGCTCTATGGCTACACCTTC. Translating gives CASSLGGGHQRLYGYTF.

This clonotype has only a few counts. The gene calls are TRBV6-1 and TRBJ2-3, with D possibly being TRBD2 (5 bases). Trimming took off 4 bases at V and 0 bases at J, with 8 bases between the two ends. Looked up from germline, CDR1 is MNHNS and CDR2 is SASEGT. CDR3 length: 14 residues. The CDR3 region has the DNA TGTGCCAGCAGTGTTCAGCGGAGCACAGATACGCAGTATTTT. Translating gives CASSVQRSTDTQYF.

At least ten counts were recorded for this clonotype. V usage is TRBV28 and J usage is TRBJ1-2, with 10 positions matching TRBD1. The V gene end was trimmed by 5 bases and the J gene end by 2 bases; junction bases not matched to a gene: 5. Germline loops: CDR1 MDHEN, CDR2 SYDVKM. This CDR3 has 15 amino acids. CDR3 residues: CASSPRTGGNYGYTF. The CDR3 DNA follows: TGTGCCAGCAGTCCCCGGACAGGGGGAAACTATGGCTACACCTTC.

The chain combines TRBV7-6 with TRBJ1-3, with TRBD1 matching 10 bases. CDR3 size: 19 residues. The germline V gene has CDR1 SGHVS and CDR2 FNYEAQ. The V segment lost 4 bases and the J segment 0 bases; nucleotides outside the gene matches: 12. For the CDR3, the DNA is TGTGCCAGCAGCTCCCCATCGGACAGGGGGAAACTCTCTGGAAACACCATATATTTT. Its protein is CASSSPSDRGKLSGNTIYF.

CDR3 nucleotides: TGCGCCAGCAGTGAAGGGGGACAGGGTACAGATACGCAGTATTTT. Translating gives CASSEGGQGTDTQYF. The chain carries TRBV10-1 and TRBJ2-3; TRBD1 matches 9 bases. With V trimmed by 3 bases and J by 3 bases, 4 bases remained unmatched. Looked up from germline, CDR1 is WNHNN and CDR2 is SYGVQD (reference sequence). The CDR3 is 15 residues long.

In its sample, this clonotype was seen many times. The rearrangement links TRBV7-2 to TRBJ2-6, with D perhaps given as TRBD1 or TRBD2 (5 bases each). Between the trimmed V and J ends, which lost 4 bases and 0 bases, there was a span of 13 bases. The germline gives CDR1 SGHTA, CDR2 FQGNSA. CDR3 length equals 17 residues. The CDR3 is CASSWKMGTSGANVLTF. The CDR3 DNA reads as TGTGCCAGCAGCTGGAAAATGGGGACCTCTGGGGCCAACGTCCTGACTTTC.

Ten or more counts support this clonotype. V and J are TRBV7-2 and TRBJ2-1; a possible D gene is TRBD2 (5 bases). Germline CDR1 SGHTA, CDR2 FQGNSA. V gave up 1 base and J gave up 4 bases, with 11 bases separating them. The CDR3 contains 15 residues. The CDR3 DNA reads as TGTGCCAGCAGCTTAGTGCGGGTGGGGTACAATGAGCAGTTCTTC. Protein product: CASSLVRVGYNEQFF. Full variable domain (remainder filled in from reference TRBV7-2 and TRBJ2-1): GAGVSQSPSNKVTEKGKDVELRCDPISGHTALYWYRQSLGQGLEFLIYFQGNSAPDKSGLPSDRFSAERTGGSVSTLTIQRTQQEDSAVYLCASSLVRVGYNEQFFGPGTRLTVL.

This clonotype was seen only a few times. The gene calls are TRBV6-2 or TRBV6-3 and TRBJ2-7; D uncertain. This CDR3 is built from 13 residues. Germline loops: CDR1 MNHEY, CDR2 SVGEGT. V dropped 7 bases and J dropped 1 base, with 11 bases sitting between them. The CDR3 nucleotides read TGTGCCAGCAACTTCGGGCTTTCCTACGAGCAGTACTTC. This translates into CASNFGLSYEQYF.

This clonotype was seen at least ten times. CDR3 coding DNA: TGTGCCAGCAGTGAACAGAGAGGGTGGCAGGAAAAACTGTTTTTT. As protein: CASSEQRGWQEKLFF. The rearrangement uses TRBV6-1 and TRBJ1-4; no firm D call. Per the germline V gene, CDR1 is MNHNS and CDR2 is SASEGT. CDR3 length: 15 residues. Trimming cost V 2 bases and J 8 bases, with 15 bases left between them.

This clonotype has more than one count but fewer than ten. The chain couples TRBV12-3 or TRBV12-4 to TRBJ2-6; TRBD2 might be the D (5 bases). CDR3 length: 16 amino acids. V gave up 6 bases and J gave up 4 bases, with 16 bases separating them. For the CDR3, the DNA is TGTGCCAGCAGCCTTCCTGAGGGTTCCGGGGCCAACGTCCTGACTTTC. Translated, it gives CASSLPEGSGANVLTF.

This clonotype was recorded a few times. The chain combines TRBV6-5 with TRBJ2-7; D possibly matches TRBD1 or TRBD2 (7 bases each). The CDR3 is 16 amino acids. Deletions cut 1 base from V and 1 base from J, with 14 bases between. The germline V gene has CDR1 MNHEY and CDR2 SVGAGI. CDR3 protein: CASSYFRGDRSYEQYF. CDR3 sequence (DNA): TGTGCCAGCAGTTACTTTCGGGGGGACAGATCCTACGAGCAGTACTTC.

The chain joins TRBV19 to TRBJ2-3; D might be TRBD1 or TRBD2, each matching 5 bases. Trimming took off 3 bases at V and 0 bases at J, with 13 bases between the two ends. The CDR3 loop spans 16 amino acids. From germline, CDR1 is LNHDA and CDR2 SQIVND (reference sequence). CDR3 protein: CASSMGQWGSTDTQYF. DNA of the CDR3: TGTGCCAGTAGTATGGGGCAGTGGGGGAGCACAGATACGCAGTATTTT.

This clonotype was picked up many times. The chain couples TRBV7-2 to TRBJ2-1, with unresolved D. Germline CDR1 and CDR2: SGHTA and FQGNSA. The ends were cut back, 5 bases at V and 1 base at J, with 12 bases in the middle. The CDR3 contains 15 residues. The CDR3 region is CASSPSERSYNEQFF. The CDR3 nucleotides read TGTGCCAGCAGCCCCTCGGAGCGATCCTACAATGAGCAGTTCTTC.

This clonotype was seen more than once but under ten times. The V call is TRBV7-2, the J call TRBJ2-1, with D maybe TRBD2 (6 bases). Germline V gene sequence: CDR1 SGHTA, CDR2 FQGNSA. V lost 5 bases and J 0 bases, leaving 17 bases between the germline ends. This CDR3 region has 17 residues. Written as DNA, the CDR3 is TGTGCCAGCAGCCGACTCTCGACTAGGAGCTCCTACAATGAGCAGTTCTTC. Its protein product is CASSRLSTRSSYNEQFF.

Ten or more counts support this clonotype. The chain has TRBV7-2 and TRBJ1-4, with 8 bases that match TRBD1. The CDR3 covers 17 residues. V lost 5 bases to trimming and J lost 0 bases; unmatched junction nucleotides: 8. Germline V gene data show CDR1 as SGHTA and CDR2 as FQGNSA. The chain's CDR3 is CASSRGQGRATNEKLFF. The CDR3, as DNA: TGTGCCAGCAGCCGCGGACAGGGCCGAGCAACTAATGAAAAACTGTTTTTT.

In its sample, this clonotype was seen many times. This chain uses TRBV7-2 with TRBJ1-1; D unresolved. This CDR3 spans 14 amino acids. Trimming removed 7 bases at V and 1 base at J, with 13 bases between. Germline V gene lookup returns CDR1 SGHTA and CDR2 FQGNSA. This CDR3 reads CASKMGQTNTEAFF. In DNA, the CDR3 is TGTGCCAGCAAAATGGGTCAAACGAACACTGAAGCTTTCTTT.

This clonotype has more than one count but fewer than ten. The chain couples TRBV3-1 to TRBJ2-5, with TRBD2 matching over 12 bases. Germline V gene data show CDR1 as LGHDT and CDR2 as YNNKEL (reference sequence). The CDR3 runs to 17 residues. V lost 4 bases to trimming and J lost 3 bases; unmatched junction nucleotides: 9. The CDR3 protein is CASSLYPRTSGEETQYF. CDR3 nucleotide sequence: TGTGCCAGCAGCCTATACCCCCGGACTAGCGGGGAAGAGACCCAGTACTTC.

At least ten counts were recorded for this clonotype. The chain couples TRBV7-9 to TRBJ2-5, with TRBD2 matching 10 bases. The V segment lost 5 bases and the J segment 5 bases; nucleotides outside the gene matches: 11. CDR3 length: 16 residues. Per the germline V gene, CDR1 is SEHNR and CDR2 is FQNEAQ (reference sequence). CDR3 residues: CASSGRTSGGVETQYF. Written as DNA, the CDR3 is TGTGCCAGCAGCGGTCGGACTAGCGGAGGGGTCGAGACCCAGTACTTC.

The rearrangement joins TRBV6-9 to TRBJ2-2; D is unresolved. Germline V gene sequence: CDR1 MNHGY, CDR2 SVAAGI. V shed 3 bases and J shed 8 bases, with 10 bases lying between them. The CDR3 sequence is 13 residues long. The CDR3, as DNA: TGTGCCAGCAGTTACTTTGTTCCTGGGGAGCTGTTTTTT. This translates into CASSYFVPGELFF.

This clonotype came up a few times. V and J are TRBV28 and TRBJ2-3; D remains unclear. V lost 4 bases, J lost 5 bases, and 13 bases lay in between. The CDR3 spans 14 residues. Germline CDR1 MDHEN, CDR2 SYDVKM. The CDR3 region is CASSSPGRLDTQYF. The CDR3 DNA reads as TGTGCCAGCAGTTCCCCGGGCCGACTAGATACGCAGTATTTT.

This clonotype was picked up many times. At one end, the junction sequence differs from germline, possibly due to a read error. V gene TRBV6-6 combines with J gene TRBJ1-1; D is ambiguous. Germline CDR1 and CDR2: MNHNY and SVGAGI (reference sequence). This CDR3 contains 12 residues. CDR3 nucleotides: TGTGCCAGCAGTTACCAAAACAGTGAAGCTTTCTTT. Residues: CASSYQNSEAFF.